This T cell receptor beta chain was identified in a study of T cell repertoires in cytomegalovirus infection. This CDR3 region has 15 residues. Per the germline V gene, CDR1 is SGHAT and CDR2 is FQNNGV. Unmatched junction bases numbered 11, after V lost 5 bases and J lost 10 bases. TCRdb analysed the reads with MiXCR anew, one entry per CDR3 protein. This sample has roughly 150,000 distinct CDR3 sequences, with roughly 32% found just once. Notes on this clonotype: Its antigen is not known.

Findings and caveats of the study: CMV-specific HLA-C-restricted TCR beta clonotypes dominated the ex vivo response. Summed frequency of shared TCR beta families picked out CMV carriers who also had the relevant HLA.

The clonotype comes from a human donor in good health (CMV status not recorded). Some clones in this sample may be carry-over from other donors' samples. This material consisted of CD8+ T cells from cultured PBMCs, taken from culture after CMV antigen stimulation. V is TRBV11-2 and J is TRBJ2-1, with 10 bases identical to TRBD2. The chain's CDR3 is CASSPSGLAKREQFF. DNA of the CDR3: TGTGCCAGCAGCCCCTCGGGACTAGCGAAGCGGGAGCAGTTCTTC. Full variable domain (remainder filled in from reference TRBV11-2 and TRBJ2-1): EAGVAQSPRYKIIEKRQSVAFWCNPISGHATLYWYQQILGQGPKLLIQFQNNGVVDDSQLPKDRFSAERLKGVDSTLKIQPAKLEDSAVYLCASSPSGLAKREQFFGPGTRLTVL.